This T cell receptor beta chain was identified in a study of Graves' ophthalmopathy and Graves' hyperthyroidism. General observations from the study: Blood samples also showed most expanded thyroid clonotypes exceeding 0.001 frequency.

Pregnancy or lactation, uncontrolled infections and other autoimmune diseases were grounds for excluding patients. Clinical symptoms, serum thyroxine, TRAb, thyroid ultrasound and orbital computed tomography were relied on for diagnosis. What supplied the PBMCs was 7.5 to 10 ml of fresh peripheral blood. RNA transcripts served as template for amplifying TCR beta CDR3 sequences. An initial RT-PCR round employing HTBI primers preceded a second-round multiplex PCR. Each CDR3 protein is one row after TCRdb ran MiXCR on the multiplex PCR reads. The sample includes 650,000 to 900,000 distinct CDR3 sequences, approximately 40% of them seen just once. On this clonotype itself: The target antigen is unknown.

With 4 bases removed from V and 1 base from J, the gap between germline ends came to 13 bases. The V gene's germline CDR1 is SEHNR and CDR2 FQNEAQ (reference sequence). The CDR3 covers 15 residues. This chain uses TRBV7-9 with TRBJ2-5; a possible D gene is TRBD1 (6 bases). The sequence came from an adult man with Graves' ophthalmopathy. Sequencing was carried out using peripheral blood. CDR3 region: CASSSGQIFQETQYF. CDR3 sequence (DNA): TGTGCCAGCAGCTCCGGACAGATCTTCCAAGAGACCCAGTACTTC.